The entry below describes one TCR beta chain. The antigen remains unidentified. The data were obtained in a study of beta chain features in type 1 diabetes. General study points: TCRB CDR3 length was moderately but significantly reduced in all four CD4+ subsets of Type 1 diabetes patients. More deletions and fewer insertions at VDJ junctions were found in patients with type 1 diabetes.

Germline V gene lookup returns CDR1 SGHTA and CDR2 FQGNSA. The CDR3 has 12 amino acids. With 3 bases clipped from V and 12 bases from J, the junction kept 7 bases outside the gene matches. Of the isolated RNA, all was reverse transcribed, and so the sequenced material was expressed TCRB transcripts. This table comes from immunoSEQ multiplex PCR, and its TCRdb copy is limited to in-frame clones, with some not included. The sample lists about 270,000 clones; around an eighth were seen once. The origin of this receptor is a man under 40 with type 1 diabetes. The rearrangement uses TRBV7-2 and TRBJ1-2, with 7 bases that match TRBD1. Specimen: naive CD4+ T cells from blood. For the CDR3, the DNA is TGTGCCAGCAGCTTCGAGATAGGACAGGACACCTTC. Amino acid sequence: CASSFEIGQDTF.